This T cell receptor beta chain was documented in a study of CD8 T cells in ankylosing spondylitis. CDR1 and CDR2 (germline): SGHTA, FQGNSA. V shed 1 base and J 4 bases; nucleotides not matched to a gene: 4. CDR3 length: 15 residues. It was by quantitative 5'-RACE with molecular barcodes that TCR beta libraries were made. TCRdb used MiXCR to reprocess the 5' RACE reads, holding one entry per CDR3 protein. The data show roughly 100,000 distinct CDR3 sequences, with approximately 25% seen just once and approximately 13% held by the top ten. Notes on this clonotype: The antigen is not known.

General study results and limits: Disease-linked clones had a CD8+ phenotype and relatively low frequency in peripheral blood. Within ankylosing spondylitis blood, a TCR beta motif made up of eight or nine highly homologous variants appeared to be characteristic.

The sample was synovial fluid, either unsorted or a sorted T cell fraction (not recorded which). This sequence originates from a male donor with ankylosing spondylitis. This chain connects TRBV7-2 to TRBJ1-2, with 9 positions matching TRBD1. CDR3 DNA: TGTGCCAGCAGCTTAGAGACAGGGGGGGGCTATGGCTACACCTTC. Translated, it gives CASSLETGGGYGYTF. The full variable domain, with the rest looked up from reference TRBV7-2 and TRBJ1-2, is GAGVSQSPSNKVTEKGKDVELRCDPISGHTALYWYRQSLGQGLEFLIYFQGNSAPDKSGLPSDRFSAERTGGSVSTLTIQRTQQEDSAVYLCASSLETGGGYGYTFGSGTRLTVV.